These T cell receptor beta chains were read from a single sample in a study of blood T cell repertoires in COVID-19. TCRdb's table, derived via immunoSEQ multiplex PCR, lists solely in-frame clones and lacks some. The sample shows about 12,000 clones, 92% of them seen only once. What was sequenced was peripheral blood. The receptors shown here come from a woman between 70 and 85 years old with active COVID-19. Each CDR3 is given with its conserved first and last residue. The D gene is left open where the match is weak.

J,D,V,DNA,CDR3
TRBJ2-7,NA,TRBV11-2,TGTGCCAGCAGCTTATCTTCAGGGTGGGAGCAGTACTTC,CASSLSSGWEQYF
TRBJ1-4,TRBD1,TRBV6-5,TGTGCCAGCAGTTTGAAGGACAGGTCTAATGAAAAACTGTTTTTT,CASSLKDRSNEKLFF
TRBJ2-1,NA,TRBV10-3,TGTGCCATCAAGGGAGTCAATGAGCAGTTCTTC,CAIKGVNEQFF
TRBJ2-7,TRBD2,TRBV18,TGTGCCAGCTCACCACCTAGCGGGGCTTACGAGCAGTACTTC,CASSPPSGAYEQYF
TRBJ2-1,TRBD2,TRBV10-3,TGTGCCATCAGTGACGGGCTAGCGGTATACAATGAGCAGTTCTTC,CAISDGLAVYNEQFF
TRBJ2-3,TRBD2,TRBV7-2,TGTGCCAGCAGCCCGGGACTAGCGGAGTCATATACGCAGTATTTT,CASSPGLAESYTQYF
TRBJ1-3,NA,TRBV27,TGTGCCAGCAGCCCAAGAGCGGGAACAGGAGCCTCTGGAAACACCATATATTTT,CASSPRAGTGASGNTIYF
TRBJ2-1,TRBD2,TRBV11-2,TGTGCCAGCAGCTTTGATCTAGCGGCCGCCAATGAGCAGTTCTTC,CASSFDLAAANEQFF
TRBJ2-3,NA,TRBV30,TGTGCCTGGAGTCCAGGTTCGACAAATACGCAGTATTTT,CAWSPGSTNTQYF
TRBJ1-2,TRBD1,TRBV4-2,TGTGCCAGCAGCCCGGGACAGGGGCCCGACTATGGCTACACCTTC,CASSPGQGPDYGYTF
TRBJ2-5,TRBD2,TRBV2,TGTGCCAGACTAGCGGGAGTTGGAGAGACCCAGTACTTC,CARLAGVGETQYF
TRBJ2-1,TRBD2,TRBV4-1,TGCGCCAGCAGCCCACCTGCTAGCGGGCAGTACAATGAGCAGTTCTTC,CASSPPASGQYNEQFF
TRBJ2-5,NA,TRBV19,TGTGCCAGTACCGAAAGCCCGGGAATGGAGACCCAGTACTTC,CASTESPGMETQYF
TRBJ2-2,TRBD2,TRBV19,TGTGCCAGTACCCCGGGACTAGAAAGGAGCACCGGGGAGCTGTTTTTT,CASTPGLERSTGELFF
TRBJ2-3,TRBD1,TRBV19,TGTGCCAGTAGTATACAGGGGGCTCGAGATACGCAGTATTTT,CASSIQGARDTQYF